Sequencing of this T cell receptor beta chain was carried out in a study of blood T cell repertoires in COVID-19. Study context: Sites across the United States, Italy and Spain contributed samples from acute and convalescent COVID-19. Sources were T cells, B-cell-depleted T cells, or PBMCs; the material itself was cDNA or gDNA.

Source study methods: From reference gene primer amplification, estimates of nucleated cell counts were derived. Sequencing used immunoSEQ multiplex PCR; TCRdb keeps in-frame clones, though not all of them. V and J calls and clone size are those listed in that table; D and trimming were worked out from the DNA. The table has more than 75,000 clones, roughly 87% seen once. This clone has a single count. V was trimmed by 11 bases and J by 4 bases, leaving 13 bases between them. The CDR3 length is 12 residues. Germline V CDR1 and CDR2: SEHNR, FQNEAQ (reference sequence). The sequencing input was peripheral blood. The origin of this receptor is a man aged 50-60 years with acute or convalescent COVID-19. The rearrangement links TRBV7-9 to TRBJ2-3; D is possibly TRBD2 (6 bases). The CDR3 reads CAAGGNADTQYF. DNA of the CDR3: TGTGCCGCTGGGGGGAACGCAGATACGCAGTATTTT.